The 28 T cell receptor beta chains reported below all come from one sample, sequenced in a study of blood T cell repertoires in COVID-19 (TCRdb year 2020). The receptor library was made with the immunoSEQ multiplex PCR assay. What TCRdb holds here is the immuneACCESS table cut down to in-frame rearrangements. Part of the clones is not present; checked against another copy, under half of the missing clones reflect an unresolved V gene, and the others are unexplained. This sample gives roughly 180,000 clones in total; more than 65% of them show up just once. In total, the top ten clones hold about a sixth of the sample. Sequencing was performed on PBMCs or T cells enriched from blood (not recorded which). The receptors were sampled from a man in his sixties who had recovered from COVID-19.

The chain couples TRBV5-1 to TRBJ1-6; D not resolved. CDR3 length equals 15 residues. The V and J ends lost 0 bases and 6 bases respectively, with 10 bases between them. Per germline, CDR1 SGHRS and CDR2 YFSETQ. The DNA of the CDR3 is TGCGCCAGCAGCTTGGAGGCGGGAGGTAATTCACCCCTCCACTTT. This encodes CASSLEAGGNSPLHF.

This rearrangement joins TRBV5-6 to TRBJ2-7; 11 bases map to TRBD2. CDR3 length: 14 residues. With V trimmed by 2 bases and J by 6 bases, 4 bases remained unmatched. Per the germline V gene, CDR1 is SGHDT and CDR2 is YYEEEE. In nucleotides, the CDR3 is TGTGCCAGCAGCTTTAGCGGGAGGGCCTTCGAGCAGTACTTC. It translates to CASSFSGRAFEQYF.

The chain combines TRBV5-8 with TRBJ1-1; D unclear. Germline loops: CDR1 SGHTS, CDR2 YDEGEE. Trimming took off 0 bases at V and 4 bases at J, with 10 bases between the two ends. There are 14 residues in the CDR3. The CDR3 loop is CASSLDFGGTEAFF. The CDR3 region has the DNA TGTGCCAGCAGCTTGGATTTTGGAGGCACTGAAGCTTTCTTT.

This chain links TRBV19 with TRBJ1-1; the match to TRBD1 covers 9 bases. The CDR3 is 16 amino acids. V shed 7 bases, J shed 3 bases, and the junction held 12 bases outside the gene matches. Per germline, CDR1 LNHDA and CDR2 SQIVND (reference sequence). The CDR3 DNA reads as TGTGCCAGTATTGCTATAGGGGACAGGGTCCACACTGAAGCTTTCTTT. This codes for CASIAIGDRVHTEAFF.

The rearrangement uses TRBV7-2 and TRBJ1-5; TRBD1 might be the D (6 bases). Trimming pared 5 bases from V and 15 bases from J, leaving 17 bases between. This CDR3 is 12 amino acids long. Germline CDR1 reads SGHTA; CDR2 reads FQGNSA. CDR3 nucleotides: TGTGCCAGCAGCCCTAATACAGGGTTCCGGCATTTT. Amino acids: CASSPNTGFRHF.

A note on this clone: Sequence at one end of the junction differs from germline and may be a read error. The chain carries TRBV20-1 and TRBJ1-3; 7 nucleotides match TRBD1. This CDR3 has 10 amino acids. Per germline, CDR1 DFQATT and CDR2 SNEGSKA (reference sequence). The CDR3 DNA sequence: TGCAGTGCTGGTTTACCGGGACAGAATTTT. Translated: CSAGLPGQNF.

This rearrangement joins TRBV27 to TRBJ2-7; D perhaps matches TRBD2 (6 bases). Per the germline V gene, CDR1 is MNHEY and CDR2 is SMNVEV (reference sequence). This CDR3 has 12 residues. V was trimmed by 3 bases and J by 3 bases, leaving 6 bases between them. CDR3 DNA: TGTGCCAGCAGTTTCGGGGGCTACGAGCAGTACTTC. Amino acids: CASSFGGYEQYF.

J is TRBJ1-2 and V is TRBV12-5; D perhaps matches TRBD1 (5 bases). CDR3 length: 15 residues. Germline V gene lookup returns CDR1 LGHNT and CDR2 FRNRAP. Trimming took 2 bases from V and 4 from J, leaving 14 bases between them. The CDR3 reads CASGLPWGEAYGYTF. The CDR3 nucleotides are TGTGCTAGTGGTTTGCCCTGGGGGGAGGCCTATGGCTACACCTTC.

V is TRBV5-1 and J is TRBJ2-7, with 8 bases aligning to TRBD1. V lost 0 bases and J lost 3; bases outside the gene matches: 5. CDR3 size: 15 residues. Germline lookup yields CDR1 SGHRS and CDR2 YFSETQ. The CDR3 loop is CASSLETGANYEQYF. The CDR3 coding sequence is TGCGCCAGCAGCTTGGAGACAGGGGCAAACTACGAGCAGTACTTC.

The V and J genes are TRBV5-1 and TRBJ1-5; tentative D call: TRBD1 (6 bases). CDR1 and CDR2 from the germline V gene are SGHRS and YFSETQ. This CDR3 region has 15 residues. Trimming removed 0 bases at V and 5 bases at J, with 12 bases between. CDR3 bases: TGCGCCAGCAGCTTGGACGGGACATCGGATCAGCCCCAGCATTTT. This sequence encodes CASSLDGTSDQPQHF.

The chain recombines TRBV6-5 with TRBJ2-3, with TRBD1 matching over 9 bases. The CDR3 consists of 16 residues. The ends lost 4 bases at V and 2 bases at J; junction bases unmatched: 7. Germline V lookup: CDR1 MNHEY, CDR2 SVGAGI. CDR3 in DNA: TGTGCCAGCAGTTTCATCCGGGACAGGGCCACAGATACGCAGTATTTT. This gives the protein CASSFIRDRATDTQYF.

This clone has a handful of counts. This chain links TRBV11-3 with TRBJ1-1; D may be TRBD1 (5 bases). Deletions cut 5 bases from V and 3 bases from J, with 25 bases between. Per the germline V gene, CDR1 is SGHNT and CDR2 is YENEEA. CDR3 length: 18 amino acids. The CDR3 region is CASSDSLNLRAGDTEAFF. CDR3 DNA sequence: TGTGCCAGCAGCGACTCATTAAACCTCAGGGCAGGCGACACTGAAGCTTTCTTT.

This clone has a single count. The chain combines TRBV10-3 with TRBJ1-4, with a tentative D call TRBD1 (6 bases). Germline V gene data show CDR1 as ENHRY and CDR2 as SYGVKD. The V end lost 10 bases, the J end lost 5 bases, and 20 bases lay between the germline ends. The CDR3 extends over 15 amino acids. The CDR3 DNA sequence: TGTGCCACCGCCGACTCGGGACACCAAAATGAAAAACTGTTTTTT. Its protein product is CATADSGHQNEKLFF.

The chain recombines TRBV24-1 with TRBJ2-1; D is perhaps TRBD1 (6 bases). Germline V lookup: CDR1 KGHDR, CDR2 SFDVKD. The V and J ends lost 3 bases and 4 bases respectively, with 9 bases between them. The CDR3 spans 14 residues. CDR3 loop: CATSDPDRYNEQFF. The CDR3 DNA follows: TGTGCCACCAGTGATCCCGACAGGTACAATGAGCAGTTCTTC.

The rearrangement joins TRBV6-5 to TRBJ1-1, with 8 bases aligning to TRBD1. The CDR3 is 12 residues long. Trimming at V came to 6 bases and at J to 8 bases, leaving 5 bases not matched to a gene. Germline V gene data show CDR1 as MNHEY and CDR2 as SVGAGI. The CDR3 loop reads CASSPRGREAFF. The CDR3 DNA reads as TGTGCCAGCAGCCCCAGGGGGCGGGAAGCTTTCTTT.

The chain is built from TRBV3-1 (or the pseudogene TRBV3-2) and TRBJ1-3; D remains ambiguous. The CDR3 has 15 residues. V was pared by 3 bases and J by 2 bases, with 11 bases between. Germline CDR1 reads LGHDT; CDR2 reads YNNKEL (reference sequence). The CDR3 nucleotides are TGTGCCAGCAGCCAGGTCATCGGGGCTGGAAACACCATATATTTT. Amino acid sequence: CASSQVIGAGNTIYF.

This clone has just a few counts. The chain recombines TRBV5-1 with TRBJ2-2, with TRBD2 matching over 13 bases. The germline gives CDR1 SGHRS, CDR2 YFSETQ. Unmatched junction bases numbered 1, after V lost 3 bases and J lost 2 bases. The CDR3 consists of 16 residues. The CDR3 nucleotides read TGCGCCAGCAGCTGGACTAGCGGGGGTAACACCGGGGAGCTGTTTTTT. As protein: CASSWTSGGNTGELFF.

The chain recombines TRBV5-6 with TRBJ2-7; TRBD2 is a possible D gene (6 bases). Germline V CDR1 and CDR2: SGHDT, YYEEEE. CDR3 length equals 13 residues. V was trimmed by 0 bases and J by 4 bases, leaving 8 bases between them. The CDR3 DNA sequence: TGTGCCAGCAGCTTGGTCGGGAGTTACGAGCAGTACTTC. Translation: CASSLVGSYEQYF.

This clone was found once. The chain has TRBV28 and TRBJ1-1; 7 bases agree with TRBD1. The V gene end was trimmed by 10 bases and the J gene end by 1 base; junction bases not matched to a gene: 9. CDR1 and CDR2 from the germline V gene are MDHEN and SYDVKM. CDR3 length: 14 amino acids. The CDR3 DNA sequence: TGTGCCATCGACAGGGCAATGGGGAACACTGAAGCTTTCTTT. Its protein product is CAIDRAMGNTEAFF.

In nucleotides, the CDR3 is TGTGCCATCAGTGAGCCCCCGGTCGGTAGCGGGGGGCACACAGATACGCAGTATTTT. This codes for CAISEPPVGSGGHTDTQYF. J is TRBJ2-3 and V is TRBV10-3; the match to TRBD2 covers 10 bases. The CDR3 runs to 19 residues. Per germline, CDR1 ENHRY and CDR2 SYGVKD. Unmatched junction bases numbered 13, after V lost 2 bases and J lost 2 bases.

The rearrangement uses TRBV10-2 and TRBJ1-2; 9 bases are a match to TRBD1. This CDR3 has 14 residues. J was trimmed by 6 bases and V by 2 bases; bases with no gene match: 4. CDR1 and CDR2 (germline): WSHSY, SAAADI. The CDR3 DNA reads TGCGCCAGCAGTGAGATGGACAGGGGCGATGGCTACACCTTC. Amino acids: CASSEMDRGDGYTF.

The genes are TRBV30 and TRBJ1-4; TRBD1 is a possible D gene (5 bases). The V gene lost 6 bases and the J gene lost 6 bases, with 17 bases spanning the gap. Germline V CDR1 and CDR2: GTSNPN, SVGIG (reference sequence). The CDR3 is 14 residues long. The CDR3 DNA reads as TGTGCCTGCCGCCGCGGGGGAGGATATGAAAAACTGTTTTTT. Amino acid sequence: CACRRGGGYEKLFF.

The chain employs TRBV5-4 and TRBJ2-3, with 7 positions matching TRBD1. With 4 bases clipped from V and 5 bases from J, the junction kept 13 bases outside the gene matches. The germline V gene encodes CDR1 SGHNT and CDR2 YYREEE (reference sequence). This CDR3 is 16 amino acids long. In DNA, the CDR3 is TGTGCCAGCAGCACCCCCCGACAGGGTACAATAGATACGCAGTATTTT. It codes for CASSTPRQGTIDTQYF. The full variable domain, rest sourced from reference TRBV5-4 and TRBJ2-3, is ETGVTQSPTHLIKTRGQQVTLRCSSQSGHNTVSWYQQALGQGPQFIFQYYREEENGRGNFPPRFSGLQFPNYSSELNVNALELDDSALYLCASSTPRQGTIDTQYFGPGTRLTVL.

A word on this clone: This sample includes further DNA sequences coding for the same CDR3. The chain combines TRBV7-2 with TRBJ2-5, with TRBD1 matching over 7 bases. The CDR3 contains 15 residues. Germline CDR1 is SGHTA and CDR2 is FQGNSA. V was pared by 1 base and J by 2 bases, with 4 bases of the junction left unmatched. The CDR3 loop reads CASSLVDRAQETQYF. The DNA of the CDR3 is TGTGCCAGCAGCTTAGTAGACAGGGCTCAAGAGACCCAGTACTTC.

The V and J genes are TRBV4-1 and TRBJ1-6; no clear D gene. The germline V and J ends were trimmed by 4 bases and 0 bases, with 13 bases remaining between them. The germline V gene has CDR1 MGHRA and CDR2 YSYEKL. The CDR3 consists of 17 residues. CDR3 nucleotides: TGCGCCAGCAGCCTTCCAGGACTGAGCTCCTATAATTCACCCCTCCACTTT. Translation gives CASSLPGLSSYNSPLHF.

The chain employs TRBV11-2 and TRBJ1-5; 7 bases map to TRBD1. Trimming cost V 5 bases and J 5 bases; bases outside gene matches: 12. Germline CDR1 SGHAT, CDR2 FQNNGV. CDR3 length equals 16 residues. The CDR3 protein is CASSTGTEEGDQPQHF. The DNA for the CDR3 is TGTGCCAGCAGCACCGGGACAGAAGAAGGCGATCAGCCCCAGCATTTT.

The chain uses TRBV7-2 and TRBJ2-5; 8 bases are a match to TRBD2. Germline V lookup: CDR1 SGHTA, CDR2 FQGNSA. With 5 bases clipped from V and 2 bases from J, the junction kept 4 bases outside the gene matches. There are 14 residues in the CDR3. Here the CDR3 DNA reads TGTGCCAGCAGCGGACGCGGGGGGCAAGAGACCCAGTACTTC. This codes for CASSGRGGQETQYF.

V gene TRBV7-9 combines with J gene TRBJ2-7; 10 bases agree with TRBD1. Losses at the gene ends were 1 base for V and 4 bases for J; bases not matched to a gene: 4. The CDR3 sequence is 15 residues long. Germline V gene lookup returns CDR1 SEHNR and CDR2 FQNEAQ (reference sequence). The CDR3 region has the DNA TGTGCCAGCAGCTTAGGACAGGGGGCTTTATACGAGCAGTACTTC. Translation gives CASSLGQGALYEQYF.